The 29 T cell receptor beta chains listed next were all sequenced from one sample in a study of T cell repertoires in ileal Crohn's disease. Time point indicated: neoterminal ileum biopsy at postoperative endoscopy, about 6 months after surgery. The method was immunoSEQ multiplex PCR; TCRdb's version includes in-frame clones alone and lacks a portion of them. The sample includes 12,000 or so clones, about 77% of them seen just once. Sequencing was performed on ileal tissue. The receptors come from an adult with Crohn's disease.

V and J are TRBV27 and TRBJ1-1; TRBD1 aligns across 8 bases. The CDR3 loop spans 14 amino acids. J was trimmed by 7 bases and V by 2 bases; bases with no gene match: 6. The germline CDR1 and CDR2 sequences are MNHEY and SMNVEV (reference sequence). The DNA for the CDR3 is TGTGCCAGCAGTTTAAGGGGACAGGTTGGTGAAGCTTTCTTT. Translated: CASSLRGQVGEAFF.

The V and J genes are TRBV6-5 and TRBJ1-1, with D possibly matching TRBD1 (5 bases). Trimming shortened V by 5 bases and J by 4 bases, and 14 bases separated the two germline ends. Per the germline V gene, CDR1 is MNHEY and CDR2 is SVGAGI. The CDR3 covers 14 residues. This chain's CDR3 is CASSLDRKLTEAFF. Written as DNA, the CDR3 is TGTGCCAGCAGTCTCGACAGAAAACTCACTGAAGCTTTCTTT.

The chain has TRBV5-1 and TRBJ1-2; no clear D. Trimming shortened V by 5 bases and J by 10 bases, and 18 bases separated the two germline ends. There are 13 residues in the CDR3. The germline V gene has CDR1 SGHRS and CDR2 YFSETQ. The DNA for the CDR3 is TGCGCCAGCAGACCATGGGGAGGGTGGGACTACACCTTC. Its protein is CASRPWGGWDYTF.

The V call is TRBV6-1, the J call TRBJ1-3, with D hard to call. CDR3 size: 18 residues. CDR1 MNHNS and CDR2 SASEGT come from the germline V gene. V was trimmed by 1 base and J by 0 bases, leaving 16 bases between them. CDR3 sequence (DNA): TGTGCCAGCAGTGAAGGATTCCATCAGGACTACTCTGGAAACACCATATATTTT. It codes for CASSEGFHQDYSGNTIYF.

V and J are TRBV9 and TRBJ1-4, with a weak D call TRBD1 (5 bases). Trimming stripped 3 bases from V and 5 bases from J, with 11 bases between. The germline gives CDR1 SGDLS, CDR2 YYNGEE. The CDR3 has 14 residues. DNA of the CDR3: TGTGCCAGCAGCGCCGGACACCTCAATGAAAAACTGTTTTTT. Its translation is CASSAGHLNEKLFF.

The rearrangement links TRBV19 to TRBJ1-3; 7 bases match TRBD1. This CDR3 spans 17 amino acids. Trimming removed 7 bases from V and 0 bases from J; junction bases left unmatched: 12. Germline-derived CDR1 and CDR2 are LNHDA and SQIVND (reference sequence). The CDR3 bases are TGTGCCAGTACCGCGCTGAACAGGGGAACCTCTGGAAACACCATATATTTT. Translating it yields CASTALNRGTSGNTIYF.

This clone has only a few counts. This chain uses TRBV5-1 with TRBJ1-6, with D hard to call. The CDR3 is 17 amino acids. CDR1 is SGHRS and CDR2 is YFSETQ in the germline V gene. Trimming took off 5 bases at V and 9 bases at J, with 24 bases between the two ends. For the CDR3, the DNA is TGCGCCAGCAGAAGATATAGAGAGGGTTGGGGATTTTCACCCCTCCACTTT. Protein product: CASRRYREGWGFSPLHF.

The chain combines TRBV6-1 with TRBJ2-7, with 7 bases fitting TRBD1. V lost 7 bases, J lost 3 bases, and 9 bases stayed unmatched. Germline V gene data show CDR1 as MNHNS and CDR2 as SASEGT. The CDR3 totals 14 residues. The CDR3 DNA reads as TGTGCCAGCACTCAGACAGGGACCTTCTACGAGCAGTACTTC. Its translation: CASTQTGTFYEQYF.

This clone was counted a single time. The chain has TRBV18 and TRBJ2-3; 7 bases agree with TRBD1. The V and J ends lost 1 base and 1 base, in that order; junction bases with no gene match: 8. Germline values: CDR1 KGHSH, CDR2 LQKENI. This CDR3 spans 17 amino acids. The chain's CDR3 is CASSPQSSGTGTDTQYF. CDR3 in DNA: TGTGCCAGCTCACCACAATCGTCAGGGACAGGCACAGATACGCAGTATTTT.

This clone was counted only a few times. The rearrangement joins TRBV27 to TRBJ1-2; perhaps TRBD1 as D (6 bases). The ends were cut back, 10 bases at V and 1 base at J, with 19 bases in the middle. From germline, CDR1 is MNHEY and CDR2 SMNVEV (reference sequence). The CDR3 has 15 amino acids. CDR3 DNA sequence: TGTGCCACCTCACTAACAGGGATCAATAACTATGGCTACACCTTC. This gives the protein CATSLTGINNYGYTF.

The chain combines TRBV11-2 with TRBJ1-4; 9 bases are shared with TRBD1. The CDR3 runs 14 residues. Losses at the gene ends were 5 bases for V and 8 bases for J; bases not matched to a gene: 6. Germline CDR1 and CDR2: SGHAT and FQNNGV. CDR3 DNA: TGTGCCAGCAGCCGGGACAGGGTAGGGGAAAAACTGTTTTTT. Its protein is CASSRDRVGEKLFF. Variable domain in full (rest from reference TRBV11-2 and TRBJ1-4): EAGVAQSPRYKIIEKRQSVAFWCNPISGHATLYWYQQILGQGPKLLIQFQNNGVVDDSQLPKDRFSAERLKGVDSTLKIQPAKLEDSAVYLCASSRDRVGEKLFFGSGTQLSVL.

There are a few counts of this clone. The chain is built from TRBV2 and TRBJ1-1, with D tentatively TRBD1 (5 bases). Germline lookup yields CDR1 SNHLY and CDR2 FYNNEI. There are 12 residues in the CDR3. The V gene lost 4 bases and the J gene lost 8 bases, with 11 bases spanning the gap. CDR3 loop: CASSADNGEAFF. The CDR3 DNA sequence: TGTGCCAGCAGTGCGGACAATGGGGAAGCTTTCTTT.

This chain joins TRBV6-6 and TRBJ2-7; possibly TRBD2 for D (7 bases). CDR3 size: 15 residues. Trimming removed 0 bases at V and 0 bases at J, with 9 bases between. CDR1 MNHNY and CDR2 SVGAGI come from the germline V gene (reference sequence). Here the CDR3 reads CASSYSGGHSYEQYF. CDR3 bases: TGTGCCAGCAGTTACTCCGGGGGGCACTCCTACGAGCAGTACTTC.

The sample holds one count of this clone. This rearrangement joins TRBV7-6 to TRBJ1-5; 9 nucleotides agree with TRBD1. V trimming: 5 bases; J trimming: 4 bases; junction bases outside the gene matches: 3. The CDR3 runs 14 residues. The germline V gene has CDR1 SGHVS and CDR2 FNYEAQ. The CDR3 spells CASSLDRGNQPQHF. In DNA, the CDR3 is TGTGCCAGCAGCCTAGACAGGGGGAATCAGCCCCAGCATTTT.

V and J are TRBV5-6 and TRBJ1-5; D is uncertain. The CDR3 runs to 16 residues. V dropped 1 base and J dropped 4 bases, with 15 bases sitting between them. The germline gives CDR1 SGHDT, CDR2 YYEEEE. CDR3 DNA sequence: TGTGCCAGCAGCTTGTGGTTGGAGGGTTGGAATCAGCCCCAGCATTTT. Protein product: CASSLWLEGWNQPQHF.

The chain joins TRBV2 to TRBJ2-4; D remains unclear. Germline CDR1 is SNHLY and CDR2 is FYNNEI. V gave up 6 bases and J gave up 5 bases, with 14 bases separating them. The CDR3 runs to 14 residues. CDR3 residues: CASSYMTWENIQYF. The CDR3 DNA is TGTGCCAGCAGCTACATGACTTGGGAAAACATTCAGTACTTC.

The chain employs TRBV5-1 and TRBJ1-1, with a weak D call TRBD1 (6 bases). This CDR3 region has 14 residues. In germline, CDR1 is SGHRS, CDR2 YFSETQ. V was cut by 0 bases and J by 2 bases, with 8 bases left in between. CDR3 residues: CASSLAGTNTEAFF. The CDR3 DNA follows: TGCGCCAGCAGCTTGGCGGGGACAAACACTGAAGCTTTCTTT.

CDR3 DNA: TGCGCCAGCAGCTTAACTAGCTGGGAGACCCAGTACTTC. This translates into CASSLTSWETQYF. The chain joins TRBV5-1 to TRBJ2-5; possibly TRBD2 for D (6 bases). Germline V gene data show CDR1 as SGHRS and CDR2 as YFSETQ. Trimming removed 2 bases at V and 5 bases at J, with 10 bases between. CDR3 length: 13 amino acids.

This chain links TRBV7-8 with TRBJ1-2; D call uncertain. Trimming left V 2 bases short and J 2 bases short, with 6 bases between. CDR3 length: 13 amino acids. The germline V gene encodes CDR1 SGHVS and CDR2 FQNEAQ. The CDR3 coding sequence is TGTGCCAGCAGCTTAACCGAGAACTATGGCTACACCTTC. The encoded protein is CASSLTENYGYTF.

The CDR3 region is CASSFETSGKGDTQYF. CDR3 DNA sequence: TGTGCCAGCAGCTTTGAAACTAGCGGGAAGGGAGATACGCAGTATTTT. The V and J genes are TRBV7-9 and TRBJ2-3; 10 nucleotides match TRBD2. Germline V gene data show CDR1 as SEHNR and CDR2 as FQNEAQ (reference sequence). There are 16 residues in the CDR3. The junction had 8 bases not matched to a gene; V was cut back by 3 bases and J by 5 bases.

This clone came up once. The chain is built from TRBV7-8 and TRBJ1-1, with D perhaps TRBD1 (5 bases). Germline lookup yields CDR1 SGHVS and CDR2 FQNEAQ. Deletions cut 5 bases from V and 3 bases from J, with 16 bases between. The CDR3 runs to 15 residues. CDR3 sequence: CASSPRRGWDTEAFF. The CDR3 DNA reads TGTGCCAGCAGCCCCAGGCGGGGCTGGGACACTGAAGCTTTCTTT.

This clone rates as medium-sized. The rearrangement joins TRBV12-1 to TRBJ1-6; the table gives TRBD1 as D, unverified against the DNA. TRBV12-1 constitutes a pseudogene. The CDR3 consists of 16 residues. CDR3 region: CASSPDFQGWNSPLHF. The CDR3 coding sequence is TGTGCCAGCAGCCCCGATTTCCAGGGATGGAATTCACCCCTCCACTTT.

This chain links TRBV11-2 with TRBJ1-1; 7 nucleotides match TRBD1. This CDR3 region has 15 residues. The V and J ends lost 5 bases and 0 bases, in that order; junction bases with no gene match: 6. Per germline, CDR1 SGHAT and CDR2 FQNNGV. CDR3 nucleotides: TGTGCCAGCAGCCCAGAACAGGGGATGAACACTGAAGCTTTCTTT. Translating it yields CASSPEQGMNTEAFF.

This sequence joins TRBV9 and TRBJ2-7, with a possible D match to TRBD1 (6 bases). The germline V gene has CDR1 SGDLS and CDR2 YYNGEE. There are 13 residues in the CDR3. V was pared by 6 bases and J by 2 bases, with 12 bases between. CDR3 region: CASTQKGAYEQYF. In nucleotides, the CDR3 is TGTGCCAGCACCCAAAAGGGGGCCTACGAGCAGTACTTC.

The genes are TRBV7-9 and TRBJ2-7, with TRBD2 matching over 10 bases. J gave up 2 bases and V 3 bases, and 1 base lay outside the gene matches. Per the germline V gene, CDR1 is SEHNR and CDR2 is FQNEAQ (reference sequence). The CDR3 covers 14 residues. The CDR3: CASSFSGGAYEQYF. The DNA of the CDR3 is TGTGCCAGCAGCTTCAGCGGGGGGGCCTACGAGCAGTACTTC.

The rearrangement joins TRBV18 to TRBJ2-1; 9 positions match TRBD2. The germline CDR1 and CDR2 sequences are KGHSH and LQKENI. The CDR3 totals 16 residues. Trimming at V came to 4 bases and at J to 4 bases, leaving 8 bases not matched to a gene. CDR3 sequence: CASSQLGLAKYNEQFF. The CDR3 DNA reads TGTGCCAGCTCACAATTAGGACTAGCGAAATACAATGAGCAGTTCTTC.

The gene calls are TRBV4-1 and TRBJ2-3; 15 bases line up with TRBD2. The CDR3 spans 18 residues. CDR1 is MGHRA, CDR2 YSYEKL, per germline. V lost 4 bases, J lost 1 base, and 6 bases stayed unmatched. CDR3 loop: CASSRGLAGGPGTDTQYF. DNA for the CDR3: TGCGCCAGCAGCCGAGGACTAGCGGGGGGGCCGGGCACAGATACGCAGTATTTT.

With respect to this clone: Compared with germline, one end of the junction differs, possibly owing to a read error. The rearrangement links TRBV5-1 to TRBJ1-2; the D gene is possibly TRBD1 (6 bases). Germline V gene lookup returns CDR1 SGHRS and CDR2 YFSETQ. This CDR3 has 15 residues. Here the CDR3 DNA reads TGTGCCAGCAGCCGGGGGGCGGCCAACCTTGATGGCTACACCTTC. It translates to CASSRGAANLDGYTF.

As to this clone: Other DNA variants within this sample encode the same CDR3. The chain is built from TRBV2 and TRBJ2-2, with TRBD2 matching 7 bases. The CDR3 extends over 16 amino acids. CDR1 and CDR2 (germline): SNHLY, FYNNEI. V was clipped by 2 bases and J by 1 base; unmatched bases: 4. CDR3 coding DNA: TGTGCCAGCAGTGAAAGGGCTAGCGGGAACACCGGGGAGCTGTTTTTT. Its translation is CASSERASGNTGELFF.